These 30 T cell receptor beta chains share one sample of origin, sequenced in a study of cytomegalovirus exposure and HLA in healthy donors. The primer mix had 60 Vbeta and 13 Jbeta primers. Measured with immunoSEQ multiplex PCR; TCRdb has only the in-frame clones, and not every one. Of about 150,000 clones in the sample, about 82% were seen once. The sequenced material came from PBMCs. Every receptor here comes from a male donor in good health and CMV-seronegative.

The V call is TRBV7-9, the J call TRBJ2-1; 8 bases line up with TRBD2. The CDR3 sequence is 16 residues long. Germline assignment: CDR1 SEHNR and CDR2 FQNEAQ (reference sequence). V lost 5 bases and J lost 0; bases outside the gene matches: 6. The CDR3 region has the DNA TGTGCCAGCAGCCCAGAGGCGGGAGGCTCCTACAATGAGCAGTTCTTC. Its translation is CASSPEAGGSYNEQFF.

The chain has TRBV19 and TRBJ2-3; TRBD1 aligns across 8 bases. Germline CDR1 reads LNHDA; CDR2 reads SQIVND (reference sequence). The CDR3 loop spans 15 amino acids. Losses at the gene ends were 4 bases for V and 4 bases for J; bases not matched to a gene: 7. CDR3 bases: TGTGCCAGTAGTAGGTCCGGGACAGGTTCAGATACGCAGTATTTT. Protein sequence: CASSRSGTGSDTQYF.

Regarding this clone: At one end the junction does not follow the germline gene, possibly because of a read error. V gene TRBV7-9 combines with J gene TRBJ2-1, with 13 bases lining up with TRBD2. Looked up from germline, CDR1 is SEHNR and CDR2 is FQNEAQ (reference sequence). This CDR3 has 17 residues. The CDR3 reads CSSSLGLAGARVDEQFF. The CDR3 DNA is TGTTCCAGCAGCCTCGGACTAGCGGGAGCGAGAGTGGATGAGCAGTTCTTC.

The CDR3 sequence: CASSSTGFANEQFF. CDR3 bases: TGTGCCAGCAGCTCGACAGGGTTTGCTAATGAGCAGTTCTTC. The rearrangement joins TRBV7-9 to TRBJ2-1; 7 bases line up with TRBD1. V gave up 4 bases and J gave up 7 bases; unmatched junction bases: 7. The CDR3 consists of 14 residues. Germline values: CDR1 SEHNR, CDR2 FQNEAQ (reference sequence).

The V gene is TRBV9, the J gene TRBJ1-2, with D perhaps TRBD1 (6 bases). Germline CDR1 SGDLS, CDR2 YYNGEE. The CDR3 consists of 15 residues. Trimming took 6 bases from V and 4 from J, leaving 19 bases between them. The CDR3 sequence: CASTEGTRGTYGYTF. The CDR3 coding sequence is TGTGCCAGCACCGAAGGGACTAGGGGGACCTATGGCTACACCTTC.

This chain connects TRBV6-5 to TRBJ1-6; 8 bases match TRBD1. The V gene's germline CDR1 is MNHEY and CDR2 SVGAGI. V trimming: 8 bases; J trimming: 10 bases; junction bases outside the gene matches: 10. The CDR3 has 14 amino acids. CDR3 DNA: TGTGCCAGCGGTAGGCAGGGGGCAGAATCACCCCTCCACTTT. This translates into CASGRQGAESPLHF.

This clone was observed a few times. The chain joins TRBV6-1 to TRBJ1-5; no clear D gene. This CDR3 is built from 14 residues. Germline V gives CDR1 MNHNS, CDR2 SASEGT. Between the trimmed V and J ends, which lost 4 bases and 5 bases, there was a span of 12 bases. This chain's CDR3 is CASSVSGRDQPQHF. The CDR3 DNA follows: TGTGCCAGCAGTGTGTCGGGGAGGGATCAGCCCCAGCATTTT.

The V call is TRBV7-8, the J call TRBJ1-5, with D tentatively TRBD1 (6 bases). Trimming shortened V by 5 bases and J by 0 bases, and 11 bases separated the two germline ends. The germline V gene has CDR1 SGHVS and CDR2 FQNEAQ. CDR3 length equals 15 residues. The CDR3 here is CASSAARGSNQPQHF. CDR3 nucleotides: TGTGCCAGCAGCGCAGCCAGGGGTAGCAATCAGCCCCAGCATTTT.

The V gene is TRBV4-1, the J gene TRBJ2-7; a weak D match, TRBD2 (6 bases). Germline V gene lookup returns CDR1 MGHRA and CDR2 YSYEKL. This CDR3 is 19 amino acids long. The ends were cut back, 3 bases at V and 0 bases at J, with 24 bases in the middle. The DNA for the CDR3 is TGCGCCAGCAGCCAGATACTAGCAGGGTCCCCGTCGAGCTCCTACGAGCAGTACTTC. This translates into CASSQILAGSPSSSYEQYF.

The V call is TRBV2, the J call TRBJ2-6, with 7 positions matching TRBD1. The CDR3 is 18 amino acids. Germline assignment: CDR1 SNHLY and CDR2 FYNNEI. V gave up 6 bases and J gave up 2 bases; unmatched junction bases: 13. CDR3 bases: TGTGCCAGCAGACCCTCACAGGGGCTCCTCGCTGGGGCCAACGTCCTGACTTTC. Its protein product is CASRPSQGLLAGANVLTF.

V gene TRBV11-2 combines with J gene TRBJ2-7; 13 bases line up with TRBD2. V gave up 5 bases and J gave up 3 bases; unmatched junction bases: 10. Germline CDR1 reads SGHAT; CDR2 reads FQNNGV. CDR3 length: 17 residues. This CDR3 is CASSPPRTSGSNYEQYF. CDR3 nucleotides: TGTGCCAGCAGCCCCCCCCGGACTAGCGGGAGTAACTACGAGCAGTACTTC.

This sequence joins TRBV5-6 and TRBJ1-1; TRBD1 might be the D (6 bases). Germline-derived CDR1 and CDR2 are SGHDT and YYEEEE. Trimming removed 2 bases at V and 5 bases at J, with 13 bases between. The CDR3 is 14 residues long. CDR3 sequence reads: CASSFWGLGTEAFF. The CDR3 coding sequence is TGTGCCAGCAGCTTTTGGGGGCTAGGGACTGAAGCTTTCTTT. The full variable domain, rest sourced from reference TRBV5-6 and TRBJ1-1, is DAGVTQSPTHLIKTRGQQVTLRCSPKSGHDTVSWYQQALGQGPQFIFQYYEEEERQRGNFPDRFSGHQFPNYSSELNVNALLLGDSALYLCASSFWGLGTEAFFGQGTRLTVV.

This chain uses TRBV10-2 with TRBJ1-1; 9 bases fit TRBD1. The CDR3 sequence is 12 residues long. Germline V gene lookup returns CDR1 WSHSY and CDR2 SAAADI. V dropped 7 bases and J dropped 9; count of bases not matched to a gene: 6. The CDR3 region is CASNGDREKAFF. CDR3 DNA: TGCGCCAGCAATGGGGACAGGGAAAAAGCTTTCTTT.

This clone was seen a handful of times. The junction and the germline gene differ at one end; a read error may be behind it. The V and J genes are TRBV7-2 and TRBJ2-5; 9 nucleotides line up with TRBD2. The CDR3 is 10 amino acids. Germline loops: CDR1 SGHTA, CDR2 FQGNSA. CDR3 sequence reads: CPSGNETQYF. The DNA of the CDR3 is TGCCCTAGCGGGAATGAGACCCAGTACTTC. The variable domain in full, completed from reference TRBV7-2 and TRBJ2-5, reads GAGVSQSPSNKVTEKGKDVELRCDPISGHTALYWYRQSLGQGLEFLIYFQGNSAPDKSGLPSDRFSAERTGGSVSTLTIQRTQQEDSAVYLCPSGNETQYFGPGTRLLVL.

V usage is TRBV13 and J usage is TRBJ2-1; TRBD2 aligns across 7 bases. V lost 1 base, J lost 7 bases, and 1 base stayed unmatched. In germline, CDR1 is PRHDT, CDR2 FYEKMQ (reference sequence). CDR3 length: 13 amino acids. This CDR3 is CASSLELANEQFF. The CDR3 bases are TGTGCCAGCAGCTTAGAACTAGCGAATGAGCAGTTCTTC.

This chain links TRBV5-4 with TRBJ1-2, with D possibly being TRBD1 (5 bases). In germline, CDR1 is SGHNT, CDR2 YYREEE (reference sequence). V was shortened by 2 bases and J by 5 bases, with 19 bases between the two germline ends. The CDR3 loop spans 16 amino acids. The CDR3: CASSFGVAGDRYGYTF. DNA for the CDR3: TGTGCCAGCAGCTTCGGCGTCGCGGGGGATCGGTATGGCTACACCTTC.

The rearrangement uses TRBV5-4 and TRBJ2-3, with D uncertain. V was shortened by 3 bases and J by 0 bases, with 11 bases between the two germline ends. Germline-derived CDR1 and CDR2 are SGHNT and YYREEE (reference sequence). This CDR3 has 15 residues. CDR3: CASSYDAGSTDTQYF. The DNA of the CDR3 is TGTGCCAGCAGCTATGACGCAGGAAGCACAGATACGCAGTATTTT.

The gene calls are TRBV5-4 and TRBJ1-2, with D possibly TRBD1 on 6 matching bases. This CDR3 is 16 amino acids long. CDR1 SGHNT and CDR2 YYREEE come from the germline V gene (reference sequence). The germline V and J ends were trimmed by 4 bases and 3 bases, with 19 bases remaining between them. CDR3 sequence: CASSPEGVVIDYGYTF. CDR3 DNA: TGTGCCAGCAGCCCAGAGGGGGTTGTAATTGACTATGGCTACACCTTC.

This rearrangement joins TRBV19 to TRBJ2-1; 12 bases match TRBD2. Trimming at V came to 7 bases and at J to 7 bases, leaving 11 bases not matched to a gene. The CDR3 runs to 16 residues. Germline V CDR1 and CDR2: LNHDA, SQIVND (reference sequence). The CDR3 loop reads CASKQTSGRRNNEQFF. In DNA form, the CDR3 reads TGTGCCAGTAAGCAAACTAGCGGGAGGAGGAATAATGAGCAGTTCTTC.

The genes are TRBV29-1 and TRBJ1-2; 9 nucleotides match TRBD1. CDR1 SQVTM and CDR2 ANQGSEA come from the germline V gene. The CDR3 loop spans 13 amino acids. V was clipped by 6 bases and J by 4 bases; unmatched bases: 6. CDR3 loop: CSVWTGALYGYTF. In nucleotides, the CDR3 is TGCAGCGTCTGGACAGGGGCACTCTATGGCTACACCTTC.

This sequence joins TRBV12-5 and TRBJ2-3, with 10 positions matching TRBD2. V lost 1 base, J lost 2 bases, and 3 bases stayed unmatched. Germline V lookup: CDR1 LGHNT, CDR2 FRNRAP. This CDR3 spans 16 amino acids. The CDR3 sequence is CASGLEAGGDTDTQYF. CDR3 DNA sequence: TGTGCTAGTGGTTTGGAAGCGGGGGGGGACACAGATACGCAGTATTTT.

The gene calls are TRBV5-1 and TRBJ1-4; 9 bases fit TRBD1. Unmatched junction bases numbered 6, after V lost 0 bases and J lost 3 bases. The CDR3 contains 17 residues. In germline, CDR1 is SGHRS, CDR2 YFSETQ. In DNA, the CDR3 is TGCGCCAGCAGCTTGGTGGGACAGGGTGTCTCTAATGAAAAACTGTTTTTT. Its translation is CASSLVGQGVSNEKLFF. Full variable domain (rest looked up from reference TRBV5-1 and TRBJ1-4): KAGVTQTPRYLIKTRGQQVTLSCSPISGHRSVSWYQQTPGQGLQFLFEYFSETQRNKGNFPGRFSGRQFSNSRSEMNVSTLELGDSALYLCASSLVGQGVSNEKLFFGSGTQLSVL.

The rearrangement links TRBV7-9 to TRBJ2-1; 7 bases line up with TRBD1. CDR1 and CDR2 (germline): SEHNR, FQNEAQ (reference sequence). CDR3 length: 13 amino acids. Trimming at V came to 8 bases and at J to 5 bases, leaving 6 bases not matched to a gene. The CDR3 DNA sequence: TGTGCCAGCGCGATTCAGGGGGACAATGAGCAGTTCTTC. Translating gives CASAIQGDNEQFF.

This rearrangement joins TRBV13 to TRBJ2-1, with D hard to call. Germline CDR1 reads PRHDT; CDR2 reads FYEKMQ (reference sequence). This CDR3 has 15 amino acids. Deletions cut 0 bases from V and 3 bases from J, with 9 bases between. CDR3 nucleotides: TGTGCCAGCAGCTTAGGGGCTGCTGTCTACAATGAGCAGTTCTTC. Translated, it gives CASSLGAAVYNEQFF.

As regards this clone: The sample carries other DNA sequences with the same CDR3. The V call is TRBV4-3, the J call TRBJ1-2; no clear D. The CDR3 loop spans 13 amino acids. The germline V gene encodes CDR1 LGHNA and CDR2 YSLEER. Trimming shortened V by 0 bases and J by 4 bases, and 6 bases separated the two germline ends. CDR3 loop: CASSQDSGYGYTF. The CDR3 DNA follows: TGCGCCAGCAGCCAAGACAGCGGCTATGGCTACACCTTC.

The CDR3 loop reads CASSDSAGDGYTF. The CDR3 DNA sequence: TGTGCCAGCAGTGACTCGGCAGGGGATGGCTACACCTTC. J is TRBJ1-2 and V is TRBV6-4; possible D gene TRBD1, 6 bases. In germline, CDR1 is MRHNA, CDR2 SNTAGT. The CDR3 runs 13 residues. V lost 0 bases and J lost 6, with 8 bases in between.

The chain is built from TRBV29-1 and TRBJ1-2; D is perhaps TRBD1 (6 bases). The V gene lost 4 bases and the J gene lost 3 bases, with 12 bases spanning the gap. Germline lookup yields CDR1 SQVTM and CDR2 ANQGSEA. The CDR3 runs 13 residues. The CDR3: CSVGLQGYYGYTF. The CDR3, as DNA: TGCAGCGTTGGACTCCAGGGGTACTATGGCTACACCTTC.

This rearrangement joins TRBV2 to TRBJ2-5, with a tentative D call TRBD2 (5 bases). In germline, CDR1 is SNHLY, CDR2 FYNNEI. Trimming pared 6 bases from V and 0 bases from J, leaving 11 bases between. The CDR3 is 14 amino acids. The chain's CDR3 is CASRPSGYQETQYF. The CDR3 bases are TGTGCCAGCAGGCCGAGCGGATACCAAGAGACCCAGTACTTC.

This clone was counted a few times. The chain couples TRBV4-1 to TRBJ2-1, with D unclear. Germline lookup yields CDR1 MGHRA and CDR2 YSYEKL. The CDR3 is 12 residues long. With 3 bases removed from V and 7 bases from J, the gap between germline ends came to 7 bases. This chain's CDR3 is CASSQIRNEQFF. DNA for the CDR3: TGCGCCAGCAGCCAGATCCGGAATGAGCAGTTCTTC.

This sequence joins TRBV7-9 and TRBJ1-1, with 8 bases lining up with TRBD1. Germline values: CDR1 SEHNR, CDR2 FQNEAQ (reference sequence). V shed 4 bases, J shed 1 base, and the junction held 5 bases outside the gene matches. The CDR3 is 15 amino acids. In DNA, the CDR3 is TGTGCCAGCAGCTCGACCGGGACAGGGAACACTGAAGCTTTCTTT. Protein: CASSSTGTGNTEAFF.